The clone carrying this T cell receptor (beta chain) was recorded many times. TCRdb reanalysed the 5' RACE reads using MiXCR and keeps one entry per CDR3 protein. The sample gives about 39,000 distinct CDR3 sequences, 4% of which show up once; 3% to 4% is in the top ten. This CDR3 is built from 14 residues. In germline, CDR1 is SGDLS, CDR2 YYNGEE. Trimming shortened V by 4 bases and J by 4 bases, and 13 bases separated the two germline ends. These data originate in a study of CD8 T cells in ankylosing spondylitis. The clonotype comes from a female donor with ankylosing spondylitis or in good health (not recorded which). The chain carries TRBV9 and TRBJ2-3; D unresolved. The sequenced sample consisted of blood, either unsorted or a sorted T cell fraction (not recorded which). CDR3 sequence: CASSLRQAADTQYF. The CDR3 region has the DNA TGTGCCAGCAGCCTCCGGCAGGCGGCAGATACGCAGTATTTT.